This TCR beta chain comes out of a study of cytomegalovirus exposure and HLA in healthy donors. The CDR3 has 16 amino acids. Per germline, CDR1 ENHRY and CDR2 SYGVKD. V lost 3 bases and J lost 12, with 27 bases in between. The PCR employed 60 Vbeta primers together with 13 Jbeta primers. Sequencing used immunoSEQ multiplex PCR; TCRdb keeps in-frame clones, though not all of them. The table has more than 150,000 clones, about four fifths seen once. The TCR was taken from a woman aged 25 to 45 in good health and CMV-seronegative. The rearrangement links TRBV10-3 to TRBJ2-7; tentative D call: TRBD1 (6 bases). The sequenced sample was PBMCs. CDR3 sequence: CAISEASTGQYVGRYF. The CDR3 DNA reads as TGTGCCATCAGTGAAGCCTCAACAGGGCAGTATGTTGGCCGGTACTTC.